Shown below are 9 T cell receptor beta chains from a single sample sequenced in a study of cytomegalovirus exposure and HLA in healthy donors (dated by TCRdb to between 2016 and 2019). The method was the immunoSEQ multiplex PCR assay. This is the immuneACCESS table as TCRdb keeps it, with only in-frame sequences that have V and J called. A part of the clones is gone; compared with another copy, unresolved V genes explain less than half, and the rest is unexplained. The sample table contains roughly 130,000 clones; only one count was recorded for just under 90% of them. 6.2% of the sample is held by the ten biggest clonotypes. Sequencing was done on a sample of PBMCs. Receptors originate from a woman aged 30 to 39 in good health and CMV-seropositive.

The chain joins TRBV6-1 to TRBJ2-5; D remains ambiguous. Between the trimmed V and J ends, which lost 7 bases and 1 base, there was a span of 10 bases. Germline CDR1 and CDR2: MNHNS and SASEGT. This CDR3 has 13 residues. In DNA, the CDR3 is TGTGCCAGCATATTACGGTTCCAAGAGACCCAGTACTTC. This sequence encodes CASILRFQETQYF.

V usage is TRBV15 and J usage is TRBJ2-5; 13 bases match TRBD2. The J segment lost 3 bases and the V segment lost 5 bases, leaving 6 bases of the junction unmatched. The CDR3 length is 16 residues. Germline loops: CDR1 LNHNV, CDR2 YYDKDF (reference sequence). The CDR3 spells CATSAQTSGRKETQYF. The DNA of the CDR3 is TGTGCCACCAGCGCCCAGACTAGCGGGAGGAAAGAGACCCAGTACTTC.

The rearrangement uses TRBV9 and TRBJ2-3; D possibly corresponds to TRBD1 (8 bases). With 3 bases removed from V and 2 bases from J, the gap between germline ends came to 13 bases. The CDR3 length is 15 residues. Germline CDR1 is SGDLS and CDR2 is YYNGEE. CDR3 protein: CASSGGGQDTDTQYF. The CDR3 coding sequence is TGTGCCAGCAGCGGGGGGGGACAGGACACAGATACGCAGTATTTT.

CDR3 DNA sequence: TGTGCCAGCAGCCACCGCCGTCGGGCAGATACGCAGTATTTT. Protein product: CASSHRRRADTQYF. The chain joins TRBV7-9 to TRBJ2-3; no firm D call. This CDR3 spans 14 amino acids. The germline V gene has CDR1 SEHNR and CDR2 FQNEAQ (reference sequence). V lost 5 bases and J lost 4, with 13 bases in between.

The V gene is TRBV4-1, the J gene TRBJ1-5, with a possible D match to TRBD1 (6 bases). The CDR3 totals 15 residues. V dropped 4 bases and J dropped 6 bases, with 16 bases sitting between them. CDR1 is MGHRA, CDR2 YSYEKL, per germline. This CDR3 is CASSPGRGAAQPQHF. In DNA, the CDR3 is TGCGCCAGCAGCCCCGGACGGGGGGCCGCTCAGCCCCAGCATTTT.

The rearrangement links TRBV28 to TRBJ2-7, with unresolved D. Germline assignment: CDR1 MDHEN and CDR2 SYDVKM. The CDR3 is made up of 17 amino acids. V lost 3 bases and J 4 bases, leaving 22 bases between the germline ends. The CDR3 reads CASSLVGWSPTYYEQYF. The CDR3 region has the DNA TGTGCCAGCAGTTTGGTCGGCTGGAGCCCCACGTATTACGAGCAGTACTTC.

The chain carries TRBV9 and TRBJ1-3; tentatively, D is TRBD1 (6 bases). The CDR3 covers 15 residues. The germline V gene has CDR1 SGDLS and CDR2 YYNGEE. The V end was cut by 0 bases, the J end by 2 bases, with 9 bases between. The CDR3 reads CASSVGRTAGNTIYF. DNA of the CDR3: TGTGCCAGCAGCGTAGGCCGGACAGCTGGAAACACCATATATTTT.

The genes are TRBV29-1 and TRBJ1-3, with D unclear. Germline V CDR1 and CDR2: SQVTM, ANQGSEA. This CDR3 is built from 13 residues. Trimming removed 4 bases at V and 0 bases at J, with 7 bases between. CDR3 sequence: CSVVSGSGNTIYF. CDR3 nucleotide sequence: TGCAGCGTTGTTTCAGGCTCTGGAAACACCATATATTTT.

V and J are TRBV7-9 and TRBJ1-1; D is unclear. This CDR3 contains 13 residues. The germline CDR1 and CDR2 sequences are SEHNR and FQNEAQ (reference sequence). V lost 1 base, J lost 1 base, and 4 bases lay in between. CDR3 amino acids: CASSLVGNTEAFF. The DNA of the CDR3 is TGTGCCAGCAGCTTAGTCGGGAACACTGAAGCTTTCTTT.